The 24 T cell receptor beta chains below all came from one sample that was sequenced in a study of blood T cell repertoires in COVID-19. Assay: immunoSEQ multiplex PCR; the TCRdb copy retains only in-frame clones and omits some. The table lists approximately 41,000 clones, 89% of them singletons. What was sequenced was peripheral blood. Receptors were obtained from a man in his fifties or sixties with active COVID-19.

The table lists this clone with a count of one. The chain employs TRBV4-3 and TRBJ1-2; no firm D call. Trimming cost V 0 bases and J 4 bases, with 15 bases left between them. CDR1 is LGHNA, CDR2 YSLEER, per germline. The CDR3 is 16 amino acids. The CDR3 DNA follows: TGCGCCAGCAGCCAAGATGGTGGGCGTCAGCTCTATGGCTACACCTTC. Encoded protein: CASSQDGGRQLYGYTF.

This chain uses TRBV4-3 with TRBJ2-7; D perhaps matches TRBD1 (5 bases). Trimming took 4 bases from V and 5 from J, leaving 9 bases between them. This CDR3 comprises 12 residues. Germline loops: CDR1 LGHNA, CDR2 YSLEER. CDR3 nucleotide sequence: TGCGCCAGCAGCCTTCAGGGCGACGAGCAGTACTTC. It is translated as CASSLQGDEQYF.

The V call is TRBV27, the J call TRBJ2-7; TRBD2 matches 12 bases. The CDR3 is 16 amino acids. In germline, CDR1 is MNHEY, CDR2 SMNVEV (reference sequence). Trimming took 4 bases from V and 3 from J; bases not matched to a gene: 7. CDR3 coding DNA: TGTGCCAGCAGTTCTATCTCTAGCGGGAGGGGCTACGAGCAGTACTTC. It specifies CASSSISSGRGYEQYF.

The chain is built from TRBV20-1 and TRBJ2-7; perhaps TRBD2 as D (6 bases). The CDR3 totals 11 residues. CDR1 is DFQATT and CDR2 is SNEGSKA in the germline V gene (reference sequence). V lost 6 bases and J lost 6, with 12 bases in between. The CDR3 DNA sequence: TGCAGTGCAGAGGAGGGAATCGAGCAGTACTTC. Its translation is CSAEEGIEQYF.

The V and J genes are TRBV2 and TRBJ1-1; TRBD1 agrees at 7 bases. The germline CDR1 and CDR2 sequences are SNHLY and FYNNEI. The V and J ends lost 10 bases and 5 bases, in that order; junction bases with no gene match: 10. This CDR3 contains 13 residues. In DNA, the CDR3 is TGTGCCACCTACCCAGGGGGGACTACTGAAGCTTTCTTT. Its translation: CATYPGGTTEAFF.

The chain couples TRBV25-1 to TRBJ2-6, with a possible D match to TRBD2 (7 bases). The V gene's germline CDR1 is MGHDK and CDR2 SYGVNS. Trimming stripped 1 base from V and 1 base from J, with 14 bases between. The CDR3 consists of 18 residues. The CDR3: CASSEWGGRGSGANVLTF. In DNA, the CDR3 is TGTGCCAGCAGTGAATGGGGGGGGCGCGGTTCTGGGGCCAACGTCCTGACTTTC. The complete variable domain, with remaining parts taken from reference TRBV25-1 and TRBJ2-6, reads EADIYQTPRYLVIGTGKKITLECSQTMGHDKMYWYQQDPGMELHLIHYSYGVNSTEKGDLSSESTVSRIRTEHFPLTLESARPSHTSQYLCASSEWGGRGSGANVLTFGAGSRLTVL.

The chain employs TRBV28 and TRBJ2-3; no clear D gene. Trimming shortened V by 3 bases and J by 2 bases, and 12 bases separated the two germline ends. Germline V gene data show CDR1 as MDHEN and CDR2 as SYDVKM. The CDR3 covers 15 residues. CDR3 residues: CASSFQRVTTDTQYF. DNA for the CDR3: TGTGCCAGCAGTTTCCAACGGGTTACCACAGATACGCAGTATTTT. Drawing the rest from reference TRBV28 and TRBJ2-3, the complete variable domain is DVKVTQSSRYLVKRTGEKVFLECVQDMDHENMFWYRQDPGLGLRLIYFSYDVKMKEKGDIPEGYSVSREKKERFSLILESASTNQTSMYLCASSFQRVTTDTQYFGPGTRLTVL.

The chain joins TRBV2 to TRBJ1-4; D ambiguous. Germline V gene data show CDR1 as SNHLY and CDR2 as FYNNEI. The CDR3 is 12 residues long. Trimming pared 4 bases from V and 7 bases from J, leaving 7 bases between. CDR3 nucleotide sequence: TGTGCCAGCAGTGTATTCGGTGAAAAACTGTTTTTT. Encoded protein: CASSVFGEKLFF.

The J gene is TRBJ2-7, the V gene TRBV27, with D possibly being TRBD2 (7 bases). Germline V lookup: CDR1 MNHEY, CDR2 SMNVEV (reference sequence). With 6 bases removed from V and 6 bases from J, the gap between germline ends came to 18 bases. There are 14 residues in the CDR3. The CDR3 here is CASSRAGAGREQYF. CDR3 in DNA: TGTGCCAGCAGCCGCGCGGGGGCAGGGCGCGAGCAGTACTTC.

This rearrangement joins TRBV15 to TRBJ2-5; D is perhaps TRBD1 (6 bases). This CDR3 contains 15 residues. Germline V CDR1 and CDR2: LNHNV, YYDKDF (reference sequence). Trimming stripped 0 bases from V and 2 bases from J, with 10 bases between. This CDR3 is CATSRDWGPQETQYF. DNA of the CDR3: TGTGCCACCAGCAGAGATTGGGGGCCACAAGAGACCCAGTACTTC. Variable domain in full (rest from reference TRBV15 and TRBJ2-5): DAMVIQNPRYQVTQFGKPVTLSCSQTLNHNVMYWYQQKSSQAPKLLFHYYDKDFNNEADTPDNFQSRRPNTSFCFLDIRSPGLGDTAMYLCATSRDWGPQETQYFGPGTRLLVL.

V is TRBV7-3 and J is TRBJ2-5; tentative D call: TRBD1 (6 bases). The J call is uncertain, as TRBJ2-7 better fits the DNA end. The CDR3 sequence is 15 residues long. Germline-derived CDR1 and CDR2 are SGHTA and FQGTGA. In DNA form, the CDR3 reads TGTGCCAGCAGCTTATCTTGGGACACTGCCTACGAGCAGTACTTC. Translating it yields CASSLSWDTAYEQYF.

This clone was recorded a few times. J is TRBJ2-1 and V is TRBV7-9, with D perhaps matching TRBD2 (5 bases). The ends were cut back, 4 bases at V and 10 bases at J, with 14 bases in the middle. Germline V gene sequence: CDR1 SEHNR, CDR2 FQNEAQ (reference sequence). The CDR3 is 13 amino acids. As DNA, the CDR3 is TGTGCCAGCAGCTCTACGGACTCAGGAGAGCAGTTCTTC. This translates into CASSSTDSGEQFF.

This chain joins TRBV4-2 and TRBJ1-4, with D perhaps TRBD1 (5 bases). This CDR3 is built from 15 residues. The V end was cut by 4 bases, the J end by 7 bases, with 16 bases between. Germline-derived CDR1 and CDR2 are LGHNA and YNFKEQ. The CDR3 loop reads CASSLSRGGVEKLFF. The CDR3 DNA is TGTGCCAGCAGCCTTTCCCGGGGAGGGGTTGAAAAACTGTTTTTT.

The CDR3 DNA sequence: TGTGCCAGTAGTTCACTAGATCTCCTATCGGACGAGCAGTACTTC. This gives the protein CASSSLDLLSDEQYF. The chain links TRBV19 to TRBJ2-7; D is perhaps TRBD2 (5 bases). V lost 5 bases to trimming and J lost 5 bases, with 19 bases between them. From germline, CDR1 is LNHDA and CDR2 SQIVND (reference sequence). This CDR3 region has 15 residues.

The chain combines TRBV10-3 with TRBJ2-7; TRBD1 agrees at 9 bases. Per the germline V gene, CDR1 is ENHRY and CDR2 is SYGVKD. The CDR3 has 16 residues. J gave up 4 bases and V 0 bases, and 7 bases lay outside the gene matches. The CDR3: CAISESKDRGKYEQYF. CDR3 in DNA: TGTGCCATCAGTGAGTCGAAGGACAGGGGCAAGTACGAGCAGTACTTC.

The chain has TRBV2 and TRBJ2-5; 8 bases are shared with TRBD1. Germline V CDR1 and CDR2: SNHLY, FYNNEI. The CDR3 is made up of 15 amino acids. V gave up 6 bases and J gave up 2 bases; unmatched junction bases: 8. In nucleotides, the CDR3 is TGTGCCAGCAGGACCCTCGGGACAGGTCAAGAGACCCAGTACTTC. Translated: CASRTLGTGQETQYF. The full variable domain, its missing parts supplied by reference TRBV2 and TRBJ2-5, is EPEVTQTPSHQVTQMGQEVILRCVPISNHLYFYWYRQILGQKVEFLVSFYNNEISEKSEIFDDQFSVERPDGSNFTLKIRSTKLEDSAMYFCASRTLGTGQETQYFGPGTRLLVL.

The chain uses TRBV13 and TRBJ2-1; tentatively, D is TRBD2 (6 bases). From germline, CDR1 is PRHDT and CDR2 FYEKMQ (reference sequence). CDR3 size: 13 residues. Trimming stripped 3 bases from V and 4 bases from J, with 7 bases between. The CDR3 is CASSLAGYNEQFF. Written as DNA, the CDR3 is TGTGCCAGCAGCTTGGCGGGGTACAATGAGCAGTTCTTC.

A note on this clone: It is unclear where the CDR3 begins or ends on the DNA, so no DNA is shown, and the CDR3 is as TCRdb lists it. The J gene is TRBJ2-1, the V gene TRBV21-1; the DNA was not used to check the table's D call, TRBD2. TRBV21-1 is a recognized pseudogene. Both ends counted, the CDR3 spans 16 residues. This chain's CDR3 is CASSKVASGSGDEQFF.

The rearrangement joins TRBV19 to TRBJ1-3; unclear D gene. The CDR3 runs to 12 residues. Trimming removed 5 bases from V and 11 bases from J, with 13 bases in between. CDR1 is LNHDA, CDR2 SQIVND, per germline (reference sequence). The CDR3 loop reads CASSPPGLPIYF. In DNA form, the CDR3 reads TGTGCCAGTAGTCCCCCGGGTCTACCCATATATTTT.

The chain carries TRBV7-9 and TRBJ1-3, with 9 bases matching TRBD1. The CDR3 has 17 amino acids. V shed 4 bases, J shed 0 bases, and the junction held 7 bases outside the gene matches. Germline lookup yields CDR1 SEHNR and CDR2 FQNEAQ (reference sequence). The CDR3 bases are TGTGCCAGCAGCTCGACAGGGGGGACGAGCTCTGGAAACACCATATATTTT. Translated, it gives CASSSTGGTSSGNTIYF. The entire variable domain, with the rest obtained from reference TRBV7-9 and TRBJ1-3, is as follows: DTGVSQNPRHKITKRGQNVTFRCDPISEHNRLYWYRQTLGQGPEFLTYFQNEAQLEKSRLLSDRFSAERPKGSFSTLEIQRTEQGDSAMYLCASSSTGGTSSGNTIYFGEGSWLTVV.

The chain links TRBV5-4 to TRBJ1-4; 8 nucleotides match TRBD1. This CDR3 has 14 amino acids. J was trimmed by 5 bases and V by 3 bases; bases with no gene match: 3. Germline V lookup: CDR1 SGHNT, CDR2 YYREEE (reference sequence). The CDR3 loop reads CASSSGQENEKLFF. For the CDR3, the DNA is TGTGCCAGCAGCTCGGGACAGGAGAATGAAAAACTGTTTTTT.

CDR3: CASIEGADTEAFF. In DNA form, the CDR3 reads TGTGCCAGCATTGAGGGGGCGGACACTGAAGCTTTCTTT. The rearrangement links TRBV28 to TRBJ1-1; 7 bases fit TRBD1. The CDR3 is made up of 13 amino acids. CDR1 is MDHEN and CDR2 is SYDVKM in the germline V gene. V shed 7 bases and J 3 bases; nucleotides not matched to a gene: 5.

V and J are TRBV27 and TRBJ2-1; TRBD2 aligns across 8 bases. Germline V gene lookup returns CDR1 MNHEY and CDR2 SMNVEV (reference sequence). After removal of 0 bases from V and 3 bases from J, the junction contained 4 bases not matched to a gene. The CDR3 totals 16 residues. The CDR3 DNA sequence: TGTGCCAGCAGTTTATCCGGGGGGGGATTCTACAATGAGCAGTTCTTC. Its protein is CASSLSGGGFYNEQFF.

This rearrangement joins TRBV28 to TRBJ2-1, with TRBD1 matching 8 bases. Trimming took 11 bases from V and 10 from J; bases not matched to a gene: 10. The CDR3 loop spans 12 amino acids. CDR1 is MDHEN, CDR2 SYDVKM, per germline. The DNA of the CDR3 is TGTGCCCACCAACAGGGGGGAACAGAGCAGTTCTTC. It specifies CAHQQGGTEQFF.